Shown below are 22 T cell receptor beta chains from a single sample sequenced in a study of tissue T cells after allogeneic stem cell transplantation. Only in-frame clones appear in the TCRdb table, and some are missing; sequencing was by immunoSEQ multiplex PCR. The sample has just under 700 clones; roughly 45% are singletons. The sequenced sample was descending colon tissue, obtained at autopsy. All receptors derive from a female patient aged 40-75 years with steroid-refractory graft-versus-host disease after an allogeneic stem cell transplant. Part of the T cell pool may stem from the graft donor.

The chain recombines TRBV19 with TRBJ1-5; 12 bases map to TRBD1. In germline, CDR1 is LNHDA, CDR2 SQIVND (reference sequence). Trimming at V came to 5 bases and at J to 13 bases, leaving 9 bases not matched to a gene. The CDR3 runs to 14 residues. The DNA of the CDR3 is TGTGCCAGTAGTCTGGGACAGGGGGCTTCCCCTCAGCATTTT. It yields the protein CASSLGQGASPQHF.

This sequence joins TRBV4-2 and TRBJ2-5, with 9 bases fitting TRBD1. The germline CDR1 and CDR2 sequences are LGHNA and YNFKEQ. The ends lost 0 bases at V and 4 bases at J; junction bases unmatched: 6. CDR3 length: 16 residues. The CDR3 region has the DNA TGTGCCAGCAGCCAAGAATTTGGACAGGGGCGAGAGACCCAGTACTTC. This sequence encodes CASSQEFGQGRETQYF.

The chain combines TRBV29-1 with TRBJ1-2; no clear D gene. This CDR3 is built from 12 residues. CDR1 and CDR2 from the germline V gene are SQVTM and ANQGSEA. V was pared by 4 bases and J by 6 bases, with 12 bases between. CDR3 protein: CSVGTSRDGYTF. The CDR3 DNA reads as TGCAGCGTTGGTACCTCCCGGGATGGCTACACCTTC.

This clone has a handful of counts. The chain combines TRBV5-1 with TRBJ2-2; a possible D gene is TRBD1 (5 bases). This CDR3 region has 14 residues. Trimming pared 4 bases from V and 5 bases from J, leaving 12 bases between. Germline V CDR1 and CDR2: SGHRS, YFSETQ. CDR3 coding DNA: TGCGCCAGCAGCCCCCAGGGCGTGACCGGGGAGCTGTTTTTT. It encodes CASSPQGVTGELFF.

The chain employs TRBV3-1 (or the pseudogene TRBV3-2) and TRBJ2-1; perhaps TRBD2 as D (6 bases). This CDR3 contains 14 residues. The germline V and J ends were trimmed by 1 base and 6 bases, with 10 bases remaining between them. Germline CDR1 reads LGHDT; CDR2 reads YNNKEL (reference sequence). CDR3 coding DNA: TGTGCCAGCAGCCAAGGGGACTGGGTCAATGAGCAGTTCTTC. This gives the protein CASSQGDWVNEQFF.

This chain links TRBV27 with TRBJ2-2, with D maybe TRBD1 (6 bases). Trimming cost V 2 bases and J 5 bases, with 18 bases left between them. The CDR3 has 17 residues. The V gene's germline CDR1 is MNHEY and CDR2 SMNVEV (reference sequence). The CDR3 DNA sequence: TGTGCCAGCAGTTTAAAAAGAGGTCAGGGGAAGACCGGGGAGCTGTTTTTT. Translating it yields CASSLKRGQGKTGELFF.

By sample share, this clone is large. This chain connects TRBV7-9 to TRBJ2-2; D may be TRBD2 (5 bases). The ends were cut back, 7 bases at V and 1 base at J, with 10 bases in the middle. The length of the CDR3 is 14 residues. The germline gives CDR1 SEHNR, CDR2 FQNEAQ (reference sequence). CDR3 sequence reads: CASTSRGNTGELFF. DNA of the CDR3: TGTGCCAGCACATCCCGGGGGAACACCGGGGAGCTGTTTTTT.

This clone occurred a few times. The chain uses TRBV7-7 and TRBJ2-3, with D possibly being TRBD1 (6 bases). The CDR3 is 16 amino acids. V was pared by 3 bases and J by 6 bases, with 19 bases between. Germline V gives CDR1 SSHAT, CDR2 FNYEAQ (reference sequence). The CDR3 sequence is CASSLGRGPPSDTQYF. DNA for the CDR3: TGTGCCAGCAGCTTGGGCAGGGGCCCCCCGTCTGATACGCAGTATTTT.

The rearrangement joins TRBV27 to TRBJ2-1, with 9 nucleotides matching TRBD1. J lost 4 bases, V lost 8 bases, and 3 bases had no gene match. Per germline, CDR1 MNHEY and CDR2 SMNVEV (reference sequence). The CDR3 contains 13 residues. The CDR3 DNA sequence: TGTGCCAGCTTGGACAGGGGTTACAATGAGCAGTTCTTC. This encodes CASLDRGYNEQFF.

In this sample, this clone is large. CDR3 loop: CASSLGHYGYTF. CDR3 DNA sequence: TGTGCCAGCAGTTTGGGCCACTATGGCTACACCTTC. The chain recombines TRBV6-2 or TRBV6-3 with TRBJ1-2; D not certain. The CDR3 contains 12 residues. The V end lost 4 bases, the J end lost 3 bases, and 6 bases lay between the germline ends. CDR1 and CDR2 (germline): MNHEY, SVGEGT.

The CDR3 protein is CASSWELAGGNEQFF. CDR3 coding DNA: TGTGCCAGCAGCTGGGAATTAGCGGGTGGAAATGAGCAGTTCTTC. V and J are TRBV5-4 and TRBJ2-1; 7 bases agree with TRBD2. This CDR3 has 15 residues. V trimming: 3 bases; J trimming: 7 bases; junction bases outside the gene matches: 10. Germline assignment: CDR1 SGHNT and CDR2 YYREEE (reference sequence). The full variable domain, with the rest looked up from reference TRBV5-4 and TRBJ2-1, is ETGVTQSPTHLIKTRGQQVTLRCSSQSGHNTVSWYQQALGQGPQFIFQYYREEENGRGNFPPRFSGLQFPNYSSELNVNALELDDSALYLCASSWELAGGNEQFFGPGTRLTVL.

Only a few counts were recorded for this clone. V and J are TRBV6-5 and TRBJ2-1; 7 bases match TRBD1. The germline V gene encodes CDR1 MNHEY and CDR2 SVGAGI. Trimming removed 11 bases from V and 1 base from J; junction bases left unmatched: 8. This CDR3 is built from 14 residues. Written as DNA, the CDR3 is TGTGCCTCAGGCCCGGGACAGTCCTACAATGAGCAGTTCTTC. It codes for CASGPGQSYNEQFF.

This chain connects TRBV19 to TRBJ2-7; 7 bases are shared with TRBD2. The CDR3 has 13 amino acids. The junction had 3 bases not matched to a gene; V was cut back by 4 bases and J by 3 bases. Germline CDR1 and CDR2: LNHDA and SQIVND (reference sequence). CDR3 sequence reads: CASSTSGSYEQYF. The CDR3 DNA is TGTGCCAGTAGTACTAGCGGAAGCTACGAGCAGTACTTC.

This clone was seen a few times. This chain joins TRBV5-1 and TRBJ1-4; 9 bases fit TRBD1. CDR3 length: 13 residues. V gave up 4 bases and J gave up 7 bases; unmatched junction bases: 2. Germline CDR1 and CDR2: SGHRS and YFSETQ. The CDR3: CASSKGQGEKLFF. The CDR3 DNA reads as TGCGCCAGCAGCAAGGGACAGGGTGAAAAACTGTTTTTT.

The genes are TRBV6-1 and TRBJ1-4, with D hard to call. Germline-derived CDR1 and CDR2 are MNHNS and SASEGT. V lost 2 bases, J lost 8 bases, and 9 bases lay in between. CDR3 length equals 13 residues. CDR3 sequence (DNA): TGTGCCAGCAGTGAAAGGGCGGCCGAAAAACTGTTTTTT. Translating it yields CASSERAAEKLFF.

The chain joins TRBV5-1 to TRBJ2-3, with 8 bases that match TRBD1. Trimming at V came to 0 bases and at J to 6 bases, leaving 3 bases not matched to a gene. The CDR3 runs 14 residues. Germline V gene sequence: CDR1 SGHRS, CDR2 YFSETQ. CDR3 in amino acids: CASSLARGLDTQYF. The CDR3, as DNA: TGCGCCAGCAGCTTGGCCAGGGGGCTCGATACGCAGTATTTT. The entire variable domain, with the rest obtained from reference TRBV5-1 and TRBJ2-3, is as follows: KAGVTQTPRYLIKTRGQQVTLSCSPISGHRSVSWYQQTPGQGLQFLFEYFSETQRNKGNFPGRFSGRQFSNSRSEMNVSTLELGDSALYLCASSLARGLDTQYFGPGTRLTVL.

This clone was detected a few times. The gene calls are TRBV9 and TRBJ1-5; 9 bases are a match to TRBD1. The CDR3 extends over 14 amino acids. Germline CDR1 reads SGDLS; CDR2 reads YYNGEE. Trimming removed 0 bases from V and 10 bases from J; junction bases left unmatched: 5. CDR3 coding DNA: TGTGCCAGCAGCGTAGGGGACAGGGAGGGACCCCAGCATTTT. It is translated as CASSVGDREGPQHF.

The chain is built from TRBV11-2 and TRBJ2-3, with no clear D. Germline V gives CDR1 SGHAT, CDR2 FQNNGV. This CDR3 comprises 13 residues. V lost 6 bases and J 2 bases, leaving 9 bases between the germline ends. CDR3: CASREALTDTQYF. The CDR3 bases are TGTGCCAGCAGAGAAGCTCTCACAGATACGCAGTATTTT.

V and J are TRBV27 and TRBJ2-3; D gene ambiguous. The CDR3 runs 14 residues. CDR1 is MNHEY, CDR2 SMNVEV, per germline (reference sequence). V was clipped by 3 bases and J by 0 bases, with 7 bases between them. CDR3 nucleotides: TGTGCCAGCAGTTTCCTGACTAGCACAGATACGCAGTATTTT. Translation: CASSFLTSTDTQYF.

This clone rates as large. The rearrangement links TRBV5-5 to TRBJ2-2, with a tentative D call TRBD2 (5 bases). V lost 2 bases to trimming and J lost 5 bases, with 10 bases between them. Germline CDR1 SGHKS, CDR2 YYEKEE (reference sequence). The CDR3 is made up of 14 amino acids. CDR3 nucleotide sequence: TGTGCCAGCAGCTTTTGGACTGAAACCGGGGAGCTGTTTTTT. It translates to CASSFWTETGELFF.

This clone was observed a few times. This sequence joins TRBV2 and TRBJ2-1; the match to TRBD2 covers 9 bases. Germline CDR1 reads SNHLY; CDR2 reads FYNNEI. This CDR3 comprises 14 residues. The ends lost 10 bases at V and 8 bases at J; junction bases unmatched: 12. For the CDR3, the DNA is TGTGCCAATTCGCCGGGACTAGCAGTCGATGAGCAGTTCTTC. Its protein product is CANSPGLAVDEQFF.

The chain has TRBV5-4 and TRBJ2-7, with TRBD2 matching over 13 bases. Germline CDR1 reads SGHNT; CDR2 reads YYREEE (reference sequence). Trimming cost V 4 bases and J 4 bases; bases outside gene matches: 8. This CDR3 is built from 16 residues. In DNA, the CDR3 is TGTGCCAGCAGCACGGGACTAGCGGGACCCTCATACGAGCAGTACTTC. Translating gives CASSTGLAGPSYEQYF.